This T cell receptor (beta chain) appears in the sequencing data of a study of cytomegalovirus exposure and HLA in healthy donors. Study-wide context: Among about 179 million T cells, an earlier analysis found roughly 120 million unique TCR beta sequences. Study-level points and caveats: Researchers reported in a later analysis that common viral pathogens appeared linked to several top clusters. When analyzed later, the rates of TCR association showed variation by HLA locus, with DRB1 the most and HLA-C the fewest.

Concerning this clone itself: The antigen remains unidentified.

The CDR3 covers 15 residues. Trimming left V 1 base short and J 0 bases short, with 8 bases between. Germline values: CDR1 SGHRS, CDR2 YFSETQ. The primer mix had 60 Vbeta and 13 Jbeta primers. TCRdb keeps only in-frame clones here, not all; method: immunoSEQ multiplex PCR. The sample contains about 200,000 clones, approximately 80% of which appear only once. Sequencing input: PBMCs. V is TRBV5-1 and J is TRBJ2-1, with D possibly TRBD1 on 5 matching bases. This TCR came from a male donor in good health and CMV-seronegative. The chain's CDR3 is CASSLFQGSYNEQFF. CDR3 coding DNA: TGCGCCAGCAGCTTGTTTCAGGGCTCCTACAATGAGCAGTTCTTC.